This note documents a single T cell receptor beta chain sequence. Ten or more counts support this clonotype. Its antigen is unknown. No base quality information exists; no much larger clone differs at one position. Preparation of the library involved 5' RACE. Instrument used: Illumina HiSeq 2000. A universal primer binding site was added through template switching, and the final cDNA carried a unique molecular identifier so that TCR cDNA molecules could be counted accurately. Specific primers in the conserved constant-segment region were used to synthesize first-strand cDNA for the TCR alpha and beta chains. To control for contamination, every cDNA library carried two barcodes: a SMART-Mk sample barcode plus Illumina barcodes. Two successive PCR steps introduced TruSeq adapter sequences along with Illumina sample barcodes. Sequencing of the TCR alpha and beta cDNA libraries was done on the Illumina HiSeq platform using custom primers. As for how the authors treated the data: Raw reads were processed with MiGEC to extract unique molecular identifiers, and MiXCR was used to determine CDR3 positions. Recombination models were inferred per individual with the repgenHMM and IGoR tools using an EM algorithm. The tcR package in R was used for shared clonotype analysis, with sharing normalized by the product of cloneset sizes. To study raw recombination without the effects of thymic and clonal selection, out-of-frame nonproductive sequences were analyzed. TCRdb cleaned the public reads at Q25 with fastp, built clones with MiXCR and kept in-frame beta chains. Rows matching on CDR3 protein sequence are summarized as one entry with the most common DNA and genes. The V and J calls were not made by the authors but by TCRdb's processing. This sample gives around 530,000 distinct CDR3 sequences in total; 12% to 15% of them show up just once. Clones ranked in the top ten supply roughly 0.43% of the sample.

There are 12 amino acids in the CDR3, from cysteine to phenylalanine inclusive. The DNA shown is the 36-base CDR3, in frame from base 1. CDR1 DFQATT and CDR2 SNEGSKA were looked up in the germline V gene (reference sequence). A distance of 8 bases separates the germline ends of V and J, which lose 6 bases and 2 bases respectively. The sample belongs to a study of identical twins (dated by TCRdb to about 2016). About the investigation overall: To test whether fetal clonotypes persist, this study deep-sequenced TCR alpha and beta repertoires from monozygotic twins, from unrelated adults of various ages, and from cord blood. To rule out contamination, the twin experiments were replicated at different times with different library preparation protocols.

Every donor was a healthy Caucasian. The twin cohort consisted of three pairs of female monozygotic twins, all aged roughly 18 to 30 years. Positive isolation kits from Invitrogen were used to isolate the CD4+ and CD8+ T cell populations. Overall results and qualifications from the work: Because the same donors could not be followed over many years, the conclusions depended on cross-sectional statistical analysis. Fewer insertions were carried by abundant cord blood beta clonotypes, a similar but weaker trend appeared in young adult naive repertoires, and no such trend appeared in memory repertoires. Out-of-frame TCR alpha sequences shared between twins showed an excess of low generation-probability sequences compared with coincidental sharing between unrelated individuals. Zero-insertion analyses could be partly confounded by invariant T cells such as MAIT and iNKT, although diverse VJ usage argued against such confounding for most clonotypes. Excess twin sharing in beta out-of-frame sequences was weaker because fewer shared sequences lowered the signal-to-noise ratio. Out-of-frame TCR alpha sharing in monozygotic twins was systematically underestimated by recombination models, whereas sharing between unrelated individuals was in agreement with the recombination models.

Separately, the same data were catalogued under a study of yellow fever vaccine responses in identical twins. As the second study states: The authors reported that the T cell response to vaccination in identical twins appeared partly convergent and partly personalized. Focusing on identical twins, the study followed the T cell clones that responded to the vaccine, and did so with precision.

The clonotype comes from a woman aged 18-30 years in good health. The rearrangement combines TRBV20-1 with TRBJ1-5; the D gene is unclear. The source material was CD4+ T cells sorted from blood. In nucleotides, the sequence is TGCAGTGCAACAACAGGCAATCAGCCCCAGCATTTT. This sequence encodes CSATTGNQPQHF.